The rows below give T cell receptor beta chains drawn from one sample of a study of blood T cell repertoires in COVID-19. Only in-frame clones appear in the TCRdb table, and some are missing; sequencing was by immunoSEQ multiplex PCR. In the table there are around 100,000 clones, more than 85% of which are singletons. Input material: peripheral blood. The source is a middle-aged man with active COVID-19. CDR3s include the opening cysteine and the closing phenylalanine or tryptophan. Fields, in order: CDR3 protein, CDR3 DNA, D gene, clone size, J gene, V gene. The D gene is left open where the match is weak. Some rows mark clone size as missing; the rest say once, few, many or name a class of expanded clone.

CASSLQGASYEQYF TGTGCCAGCAGCCTACAGGGAGCCTCCTACGAGCAGTACTTC . . TRBJ2-7 TRBV27
CASSGLGWGLDTQYF TGTGCCAGCAGCGGACTAGGGTGGGGGCTAGATACGCAGTATTTT . . TRBJ2-3 TRBV3-1/TRBV3-2
CASSQGPGTSGSTHTQYF TGTGCCAGCAGCCAAGGCCCCGGGACTAGCGGGAGCACGCATACGCAGTATTTT TRBD2 . TRBJ2-3 TRBV3-1/TRBV3-2
CASSYSGRETEAFF TGTGCCAGCAGTTACTCCGGGAGGGAGACTGAAGCTTTCTTT . . TRBJ1-1 TRBV6-6
CASSTGQGNEKLFF TGCGCCAGCAGCACGGGACAGGGGAATGAAAAACTGTTTTTT TRBD1 . TRBJ1-4 TRBV5-1
CASSPGTENTEAFF TGCGCCAGCAGCCCAGGGACAGAGAACACTGAAGCTTTCTTT TRBD1 . TRBJ1-1 TRBV5-1
CASSEPGGSGGSNQPQHF TGTGCCAGCAGTGAACCGGGAGGGAGCGGGGGAAGCAATCAGCCCCAGCATTTT . few TRBJ1-5 TRBV6-1
CAISESRTGGYEQYF TGTGCCATCAGTGAGTCTAGGACAGGGGGCTACGAGCAGTACTTC TRBD1 . TRBJ2-7 TRBV10-3
CASSRLAGADTQYF TGTGCCAGCAGCCGACTAGCGGGAGCAGATACGCAGTATTTT TRBD2 . TRBJ2-3 TRBV3-1/TRBV3-2
CASSIGGGRGTGELFF TGTGCCAGTAGTATAGGCGGGGGGAGAGGCACCGGGGAGCTGTTTTTT TRBD2 . TRBJ2-2 TRBV19
CAAGGGLGTGELFF TGTGCCGCGGGCGGGGGGCTGGGCACCGGGGAGCTGTTTTTT TRBD2 . TRBJ2-2 TRBV6-5
CASSQAGEPDTQYF TGTGCCAGCAGCCAAGCAGGGGAGCCAGATACGCAGTATTTT . . TRBJ2-3 TRBV4-2
CASSPSSGGAFEQFF TGTGCCAGCAGCCCCTCGAGCGGGGGGGCATTTGAGCAGTTCTTC TRBD2 . TRBJ2-1 TRBV7-9
CAGWGQGTDTQYF TGCGCCGGATGGGGACAGGGAACAGATACGCAGTATTTT TRBD1 . TRBJ2-3 TRBV10-1
CASSPQQGTGNTIYF TGTGCCAGCAGCCCACAACAGGGGACAGGAAACACCATATATTTT TRBD1 . TRBJ1-3 TRBV9
CASGLVGGRANYGYTF TGTGCTAGTGGTTTGGTCGGGGGGCGAGCTAACTATGGCTACACCTTC . . TRBJ1-2 TRBV12-5
CASGPQGGSYNEQFF TGTGCCTCCGGTCCACAGGGTGGCTCCTACAATGAGCAGTTCTTC . . TRBJ2-1 TRBV30
CASSTPGGGSYNEQFF TGCGCCAGCAGTACCCCCGGCGGGGGCTCCTACAATGAGCAGTTCTTC TRBD2 . TRBJ2-1 TRBV10-2
CASIRERRGAPSTDTQYF TGTGCCAGCATCCGGGAGCGGCGGGGAGCTCCCAGCACAGATACGCAGTATTTT . . TRBJ2-3 TRBV9
CASSQAERGLSEQFF TGTGCCAGCAGCCAAGCCGAGCGGGGGCTCAGTGAGCAGTTCTTC TRBD2 . TRBJ2-1 TRBV4-2
CASSRDRGLETQYF TGTGCCAGCAGCCGGGACAGGGGGCTGGAGACCCAGTACTTC TRBD1 . TRBJ2-5 TRBV5-4
CASSDSAGTSGQETQYF TGTGCCAGCAGTGACTCGGCCGGGACTAGCGGACAAGAGACCCAGTACTTC TRBD2 . TRBJ2-5 TRBV6-4
CASSLARLGTQYF TGTGCCAGCAGTTTAGCGCGGCTGGGGACCCAGTACTTC . . TRBJ2-5 TRBV12-3/TRBV12-4
CASSLGTSGYNEQFF TGTGCCAGCAGCTTAGGGACTAGCGGATACAATGAGCAGTTCTTC TRBD2 . TRBJ2-1 TRBV7-8
CASSQGRANYGYTF TGCGCCAGCAGCCAAGGCCGAGCTAACTATGGCTACACCTTC . once TRBJ1-2 TRBV4-1
CASSLRVDGELFF TGTGCCAGCAGCCTCCGAGTAGACGGGGAGCTGTTTTTT . . TRBJ2-2 TRBV3-1/TRBV3-2
CASSLGTSGGYNEQFF TGTGCCAGCAGCTTAGGGACTAGCGGGGGTTACAATGAGCAGTTCTTC TRBD2 . TRBJ2-1 TRBV11-3
CASSLGGQSYEQYF TGTGCCAGCAGTTTAGGAGGACAGTCCTACGAGCAGTACTTC . . TRBJ2-7 TRBV27
CASSLIIGRVTEAFF TGTGCCAGCAGCTTGATCATAGGGCGGGTCACTGAAGCTTTCTTT . . TRBJ1-1 TRBV5-4
CASSLGRGTGDGYTF TGTGCCAGCAGTTTAGGGAGGGGGACAGGGGACGGCTACACCTTC TRBD1 . TRBJ1-2 TRBV28
CSVVTGGSYNEQFF TGCAGCGTTGTTACAGGGGGCTCCTACAATGAGCAGTTCTTC TRBD1 . TRBJ2-1 TRBV29-1
CASSVGTGNTEAFF TGTGCCAGCAGCGTTGGGACAGGAAACACTGAAGCTTTCTTT TRBD1 . TRBJ1-1 TRBV9
CASTQLRGTDTQYF TGTGCCAGCACCCAACTTAGGGGAACAGATACGCAGTATTTT . . TRBJ2-3 TRBV28
CASSYSLTGRLSYNEQFF TGTGCCAGCAGTTACTCGTTAACAGGGCGTTTATCCTACAATGAGCAGTTCTTC . . TRBJ2-1 TRBV6-2/TRBV6-3
CASSPPGRARSGGQDEQFF TGTGCCAGCAGCCCACCGGGACGCGCCAGGAGCGGGGGGCAGGATGAGCAGTTCTTC TRBD2 . TRBJ2-1 TRBV11-3
CAKQASGNTIYF TGTGCCAAACAGGCCTCTGGAAACACCATATATTTT . . TRBJ1-3 TRBV11-3
CATAGGEGTDTQYF TGTGCCACTGCGGGGGGGGAGGGCACAGATACGCAGTATTTT TRBD2 once TRBJ2-3 TRBV7-9
CASSSKGARGYGYTF TGTGCCAGCAGTTCAAAGGGGGCGAGAGGCTATGGCTACACCTTC TRBD1 . TRBJ1-2 TRBV6-5
CASSRTGKYNEQFF TGTGCCAGCAGTCGGACAGGGAAGTACAATGAGCAGTTCTTC TRBD1 . TRBJ2-1 TRBV6-5
CASSQQLAGGPGAKNIQYF TGTGCCAGCAGCCAGCAACTAGCGGGGGGGCCGGGGGCCAAAAACATTCAGTACTTC TRBD2 . TRBJ2-4 TRBV3-1/TRBV3-2
CASSHWGGMGNQPQHF TGTGCCAGCAGCCATTGGGGGGGGATGGGCAATCAGCCCCAGCATTTT . . TRBJ1-5 TRBV6-6